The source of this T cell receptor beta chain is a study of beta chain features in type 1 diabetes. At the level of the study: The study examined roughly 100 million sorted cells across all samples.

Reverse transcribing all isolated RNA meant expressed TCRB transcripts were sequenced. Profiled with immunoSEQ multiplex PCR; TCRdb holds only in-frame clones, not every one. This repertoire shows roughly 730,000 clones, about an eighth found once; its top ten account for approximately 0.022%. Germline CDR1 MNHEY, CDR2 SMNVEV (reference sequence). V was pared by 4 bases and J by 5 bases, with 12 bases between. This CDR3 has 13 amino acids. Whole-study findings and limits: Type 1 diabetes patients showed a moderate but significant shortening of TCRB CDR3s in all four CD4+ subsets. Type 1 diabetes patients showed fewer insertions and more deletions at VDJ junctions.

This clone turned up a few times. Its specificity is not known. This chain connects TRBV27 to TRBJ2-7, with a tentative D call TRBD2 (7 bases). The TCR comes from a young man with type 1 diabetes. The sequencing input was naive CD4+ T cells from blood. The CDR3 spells CASSSTRGHEQYF. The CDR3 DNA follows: TGTGCCAGCAGTTCCACGCGGGGGCACGAGCAGTACTTC.